This is a list of T cell receptor beta chains from one sample in a study of T cells in narcolepsy. Only in-frame clones appear in the TCRdb table, and some are missing; sequencing was by immunoSEQ multiplex PCR. This table has about 30,000 clones, roughly 82% appearing once. Sequencing input: CD45RA- memory CD4+ T cells from PBMCs. These TCRs come from a human donor with narcolepsy. CDR3s include the opening cysteine and the closing phenylalanine or tryptophan. Each record gives: J gene, D gene, clone size, V gene, CDR3 protein, CDR3 DNA. D genes are given only for firm matches. Some rows mark clone size as missing; the rest say once, few, many or name a class of expanded clone.

TRBJ2-7 | - | once | TRBV29-1 | CSVVGEYEQYF | TGCAGCGTTGTAGGGGAATACGAGCAGTACTTC
TRBJ2-7 | TRBD1 | - | TRBV29-1 | CSVLQGTRYEQYF | TGCAGCGTTCTACAGGGGACCCGTTACGAGCAGTACTTC
TRBJ1-1 | TRBD1 | - | TRBV28 | CASSERGGAGVAFF | TGTGCCAGCAGTGAGCGAGGGGGCGCCGGGGTAGCTTTCTTT
TRBJ2-7 | - | - | TRBV7-2 | CASSLMSSGSYEQYF | TGTGCCAGCAGCTTAATGAGTAGCGGATCCTACGAGCAGTACTTC
TRBJ2-7 | - | - | TRBV6-6 | CASSSDQDRLQYF | TGTGCCAGCAGCTCGGACCAGGACCGACTACAGTACTTC
TRBJ1-2 | TRBD1 | - | TRBV2 | CASRTGWTDGYTF | TGTGCCAGCAGGACAGGGTGGACTGATGGCTACACCTTC
TRBJ2-3 | TRBD1 | - | TRBV7-8 | CASSLDRDTQYF | TGTGCCAGCAGCCTGGACAGGGATACGCAGTATTTT
TRBJ2-7 | TRBD2 | - | TRBV19 | CASSDRLAREQYF | TGTGCCAGTAGTGATCGACTAGCAAGGGAGCAGTACTTC
TRBJ2-7 | TRBD1 | - | TRBV27 | CASSRGDRGYEQYF | TGTGCCAGCAGTAGGGGGGACAGGGGCTACGAGCAGTACTTC
TRBJ1-1 | - | - | TRBV2 | CASRTSEMNTEAFF | TGTGCCAGCAGGACGTCAGAAATGAACACTGAAGCTTTCTTT
TRBJ1-1 | - | - | TRBV19 | CASSIRPVTEAFF | TGTGCCAGTAGTATACGTCCCGTCACTGAAGCTTTCTTT
TRBJ1-1 | - | once | TRBV19 | CASTSYMNTEAFF | TGTGCCAGTACCTCTTACATGAACACTGAAGCTTTCTTT
TRBJ2-1 | TRBD2 | - | TRBV9 | CASSVAFDSGGYATTYNEQFF | TGTGCCAGCAGCGTAGCCTTCGATAGCGGGGGGTATGCAACTACTTACAATGAGCAGTTCTTC
TRBJ2-7 | TRBD2 | - | TRBV6-5 | CASRPVAGGIYEQYF | TGTGCCAGCAGACCAGTAGCGGGGGGGATATACGAGCAGTACTTC
TRBJ2-1 | - | - | TRBV7-8 | CASGYNEQFF | TGTGCCAGCGGGTACAATGAGCAGTTCTTC
TRBJ2-2 | - | - | TRBV6-1 | CASGDLGGELFF | TGTGCCAGCGGTGATTTGGGCGGGGAGCTGTTTTTT
TRBJ2-5 | - | - | TRBV15 | CATSRDPGAAETQYF | TGTGCCACCAGCAGAGATCCAGGCGCGGCTGAGACCCAGTACTTC
TRBJ2-5 | TRBD2 | - | TRBV18 | CASSPLAGEETQYF | TGTGCCAGCTCACCCTTAGCGGGAGAAGAGACCCAGTACTTC
TRBJ2-7 | - | - | TRBV5-6 | CASSLGRPYEQYF | TGTGCCAGCAGCTTGGGGCGGCCCTACGAGCAGTACTTC
TRBJ1-3 | - | - | TRBV5-1 | CASSGGAVSPGNTIYF | TGCGCCAGCAGCGGAGGGGCGGTCAGCCCTGGAAACACCATATATTTT
TRBJ2-7 | - | - | TRBV5-1 | CASRISGKAGNEQYF | TGCGCCAGCAGAATCTCAGGGAAAGCGGGTAACGAGCAGTACTTC
TRBJ1-4 | - | once | TRBV30 | CAWSTNEKLFF | TGTGCCTGGAGCACAAATGAAAAACTGTTTTTT
TRBJ1-1 | - | - | TRBV30 | CAWSVQGIEAFF | TGTGCCTGGAGTGTTCAGGGGATTGAAGCTTTCTTT
TRBJ2-1 | TRBD1 | - | TRBV30 | CAYSYPDRGLGKQFF | TGTGCCTACAGCTATCCCGACAGGGGGCTAGGAAAGCAGTTCTTC
TRBJ1-5 | - | - | TRBV7-9 | CASSLGGRPGPQHF | TGTGCCAGCAGCTTAGGGGGCCGCCCGGGACCCCAGCATTTT
TRBJ2-5 | TRBD2 | few | TRBV2 | CASSGRLAGGGETQYF | TGTGCCAGCAGTGGGAGACTAGCGGGAGGCGGAGAGACCCAGTACTTC
TRBJ2-2 | TRBD1 | - | TRBV5-1 | CASSVNVRDRGTGELFF | TGCGCCAGCAGCGTAAATGTCCGGGACAGGGGCACCGGGGAGCTGTTTTTT
TRBJ2-1 | TRBD2 | - | TRBV5-4 | CASSSPGGNLAGVEREQFF | TGTGCCAGCAGCTCCCCAGGGGGGAATTTAGCGGGAGTCGAGAGAGAGCAGTTCTTC
TRBJ2-7 | - | - | TRBV11-2 | CASRTGTSYEQYF | TGTGCCAGCAGAACCGGGACAAGCTACGAGCAGTACTTC
TRBJ2-6 | - | once | TRBV10-2 | CASMGRASSGANVLTF | TGCGCCAGCATGGGACGGGCCAGCTCTGGGGCCAACGTCCTGACTTTC
TRBJ1-4 | TRBD1 | - | TRBV30 | CAWSVTAGTGGEKLFF | TGTGCCTGGAGTGTAACAGCCGGGACAGGGGGTGAAAAACTGTTTTTT
TRBJ2-1 | TRBD2 | - | TRBV5-6 | CASSPDRTSGLLGYEQFF | TGTGCCAGCAGCCCCGACCGGACTAGCGGGCTGTTGGGCTATGAGCAGTTCTTC
TRBJ1-5 | TRBD1 | - | TRBV19 | CASSNPRTGGNQPQHF | TGTGCCAGTAGTAACCCCAGGACAGGGGGAAATCAGCCCCAGCATTTT
TRBJ2-7 | - | few | TRBV18 | CASSPASSYEQYF | TGTGCCAGCTCACCAGCAAGCTCCTACGAGCAGTACTTC
TRBJ2-5 | - | few | TRBV14 | CASSQARPETQYF | TGTGCCAGCAGCCAAGCTAGACCCGAGACCCAGTACTTC
TRBJ2-2 | - | - | TRBV9 | CASSASLGVTPGELFF | TGTGCCAGCAGCGCCTCCCTCGGAGTAACCCCCGGGGAGCTGTTTTTT
TRBJ1-3 | - | - | TRBV7-8 | CASSLGRGQYSGNTIYF | TGTGCCAGCAGCTTGGGACGTGGACAGTACTCTGGAAACACCATATATTTT
TRBJ2-2 | TRBD2 | - | TRBV6-5 | CASSYASGGFTGELFF | TGTGCCAGCAGTTACGCTAGCGGGGGGTTTACCGGGGAGCTGTTTTTT
TRBJ2-2 | - | - | TRBV29-1 | CSVPGIANTGELFF | TGCAGCGTCCCCGGCATCGCGAACACCGGGGAGCTGTTTTTT
TRBJ2-7 | TRBD1 | - | TRBV5-1 | CASSADRASYEQYF | TGCGCCAGCAGCGCGGACAGGGCTTCCTACGAGCAGTACTTC
TRBJ2-3 | TRBD1 | - | TRBV5-6 | CASSLTGGNTDTQYF | TGTGCCAGCAGCTTAACAGGGGGTAATACAGATACGCAGTATTTT
TRBJ1-1 | - | few | TRBV5-4 | CASSGWERRDTEAFF | TGTGCCAGCAGCGGGTGGGAAAGAAGGGACACTGAAGCTTTCTTT
TRBJ2-5 | - | - | TRBV14 | CASSLQETQYF | TGTGCCAGCAGTCTACAAGAGACCCAGTACTTC
TRBJ1-5 | - | - | TRBV6-1 | CASKGGSNQPQHF | TGTGCCAGCAAGGGTGGGAGCAATCAGCCCCAGCATTTT
TRBJ2-3 | - | once | TRBV11-2 | CASSSREWTDTQYF | TGTGCCAGCAGCTCAAGGGAGTGGACAGATACGCAGTATTTT
TRBJ2-3 | TRBD2 | - | TRBV30 | CAWTPLAGSIRDTDTQYF | TGTGCCTGGACTCCACTAGCGGGATCAATTCGGGACACAGATACGCAGTATTTT
TRBJ2-5 | TRBD2 | - | TRBV13 | CASSLRLALLQETQYF | TGTGCCAGCAGCTTAAGACTAGCGCTACTCCAAGAGACCCAGTACTTC
TRBJ1-5 | - | few | TRBV6-1 | CASSEASRMGQPQHF | TGTGCCAGCAGTGAAGCAAGCAGAATGGGTCAGCCCCAGCATTTT
TRBJ1-3 | - | - | TRBV13 | CASSFSTGTHSGNTIYF | TGTGCCAGCAGTTTCTCGACCGGGACACACTCTGGAAACACCATATATTTT
TRBJ1-4 | - | - | TRBV28 | CASSLRPQYTNEKLFF | TGTGCCAGCAGTTTACGGCCCCAGTATACTAATGAAAAACTGTTTTTT
TRBJ1-2 | - | - | TRBV5-1 | CASTYDRGTHYGYTF | TGCGCCAGCACCTATGACAGAGGGACGCACTATGGCTACACCTTC
TRBJ2-3 | - | - | TRBV5-1 | CASSLVSGAGDTQYF | TGCGCCAGCAGCTTGGTGTCGGGGGCAGGGGATACGCAGTATTTT
TRBJ2-1 | TRBD2 | - | TRBV6-4 | CASSRTSGSYNEQFF | TGTGCCAGCAGCCGGACTAGCGGGAGCTACAATGAGCAGTTCTTC
TRBJ2-5 | TRBD2 | - | TRBV5-1 | CASSLTAGGPKETQYF | TGCGCCAGCAGCTTGACGGCGGGGGGGCCGAAGGAGACCCAGTACTTC
TRBJ2-7 | - | - | TRBV6-5 | CASSGRGYEQYF | TGTGCCAGCAGTGGTAGGGGGTACGAGCAGTACTTC
TRBJ1-2 | TRBD1 | - | TRBV6-1 | CATVGQNTYGYTF | TGTGCCACCGTGGGACAGAATACCTATGGCTACACCTTC